These T cell receptor beta chains were read from a single sample in a study of blood T cell repertoires in COVID-19. Profiled with immunoSEQ multiplex PCR; TCRdb holds only in-frame clones, not every one. The sample has some 130,000 clones; about 83% are singletons. Sequenced input: peripheral blood. The receptors stem from a human donor in a cohort sampled during active COVID-19. Each CDR3 is given with its conserved first and last residue. The order of the fields is CDR3 DNA, CDR3 protein, J gene, V gene, clone size, CDR3 length, D gene. The D gene is left open where the match is weak. Clone sizes are given selectively: once, few, many, or a class where the clone is expanded.

cdr3_nt: TGCGCCAGCAGCCAAGATTCAGGGGTTCGAGAGACCCAGTACTTC
cdr3_aa: CASSQDSGVRETQYF
j_call: TRBJ2-5
v_call: TRBV4-1
clone_size: -
cdr3_length: 15
d_call: -

cdr3_nt: TGTGCCAGCAGCTTAGCGCGGGATGAGCAGTTCTTC
cdr3_aa: CASSLARDEQFF
j_call: TRBJ2-1
v_call: TRBV11-3
clone_size: -
cdr3_length: 12
d_call: -

cdr3_nt: TGTGCCAGCAGTTCCCCCGGGACAGGGTGGTACGAGCAGTACTTC
cdr3_aa: CASSSPGTGWYEQYF
j_call: TRBJ2-7
v_call: TRBV27
clone_size: -
cdr3_length: 15
d_call: TRBD1

cdr3_nt: TGTGCCAGTACTAGGGGGCCGGGCTATGGCTACACCTTC
cdr3_aa: CASTRGPGYGYTF
j_call: TRBJ1-2
v_call: TRBV19
clone_size: -
cdr3_length: 13
d_call: TRBD1

cdr3_nt: TGTGCCAGCAGTTATACAGCCCTGGGTCAGCCCCAGCATTTT
cdr3_aa: CASSYTALGQPQHF
j_call: TRBJ1-5
v_call: TRBV6-5
clone_size: once
cdr3_length: 14
d_call: -

cdr3_nt: TGCGCCAGCAGCTTGGGGGGAGCGGGGCATTACAATGAGCAGTTCTTC
cdr3_aa: CASSLGGAGHYNEQFF
j_call: TRBJ2-1
v_call: TRBV5-1
clone_size: -
cdr3_length: 16
d_call: TRBD2

cdr3_nt: TGTGCCAGCAGCTTACGGGAGCAGTTCTTC
cdr3_aa: CASSLREQFF
j_call: TRBJ2-1
v_call: TRBV7-9
clone_size: once
cdr3_length: 10
d_call: -

cdr3_nt: TGTGCCAGCAGCCGCGCCAGTGGGGCCCCTACCTACGAGCAGTACTTC
cdr3_aa: CASSRASGAPTYEQYF
j_call: TRBJ2-7
v_call: TRBV13
clone_size: -
cdr3_length: 16
d_call: -

cdr3_nt: TGTGCCAGCGGTCCCTACGGGGGAGGGCACACTGAAGCTTTCTTT
cdr3_aa: CASGPYGGGHTEAFF
j_call: TRBJ1-1
v_call: TRBV6-5
clone_size: -
cdr3_length: 15
d_call: -

cdr3_nt: TGTGCCAGCAGTCGGTTATATGGTGGCTACACCTTC
cdr3_aa: CASSRLYGGYTF
j_call: TRBJ1-2
v_call: TRBV6-5
clone_size: -
cdr3_length: 12
d_call: -

cdr3_nt: TGTGCCAGCAGCCTGACAGGCGGCAATCAGCCCCAGCATTTT
cdr3_aa: CASSLTGGNQPQHF
j_call: TRBJ1-5
v_call: TRBV3-1/TRBV3-2
clone_size: -
cdr3_length: 14
d_call: -

cdr3_nt: TGCACCAGCAGCCTACTAGCGGGGGGAGAGACCCAGTACTTC
cdr3_aa: CTSSLLAGGETQYF
j_call: TRBJ2-5
v_call: TRBV1
clone_size: -
cdr3_length: 14
d_call: -

cdr3_nt: TGTGCCAGCAGCGAAGGGATAGGGACAGTAAATGAAAAACTGTTTTTT
cdr3_aa: CASSEGIGTVNEKLFF
j_call: TRBJ1-4
v_call: TRBV6-1
clone_size: -
cdr3_length: 16
d_call: TRBD1

cdr3_nt: TGTGCCAGCAGTCCCGGGACAGGTCGGACCTACGAGCAGTACTTC
cdr3_aa: CASSPGTGRTYEQYF
j_call: TRBJ2-7
v_call: TRBV11-2
clone_size: many
cdr3_length: 15
d_call: TRBD1

cdr3_nt: TGTGCCAGCAGCTTACCCAGGGGGACTGCAACTAATGAAAAACTGTTTTTT
cdr3_aa: CASSLPRGTATNEKLFF
j_call: TRBJ1-4
v_call: TRBV7-9
clone_size: -
cdr3_length: 17
d_call: TRBD1

cdr3_nt: TGTGCCAGCGTGGAGGGGCGTTCGCGGGAGCAGTACTTC
cdr3_aa: CASVEGRSREQYF
j_call: TRBJ2-7
v_call: TRBV7-2
clone_size: -
cdr3_length: 13
d_call: -

cdr3_nt: TGTGCCAGCAGGACAGGGAAGGGCACAGATACGCAGTATTTT
cdr3_aa: CASRTGKGTDTQYF
j_call: TRBJ2-3
v_call: TRBV25-1
clone_size: once
cdr3_length: 14
d_call: TRBD1

cdr3_nt: TGTGCCAGCAGCTCCGGACAGGGAAAGGATCAGCCCCAGCATTTT
cdr3_aa: CASSSGQGKDQPQHF
j_call: TRBJ1-5
v_call: TRBV7-6
clone_size: -
cdr3_length: 15
d_call: TRBD1

cdr3_nt: TGCGCCAGCAGCCCTTCCGGGACAGGAGACTACGAGCAGTACTTC
cdr3_aa: CASSPSGTGDYEQYF
j_call: TRBJ2-7
v_call: TRBV4-1
clone_size: -
cdr3_length: 15
d_call: TRBD1

cdr3_nt: TGTGCCAGCAGTGAGTCCCCTCCTAGGAACACCGGGGAGCTGTTTTTT
cdr3_aa: CASSESPPRNTGELFF
j_call: TRBJ2-2
v_call: TRBV2
clone_size: few
cdr3_length: 16
d_call: -

cdr3_nt: TGTGCCAGCAGTGAACTTTCAGGGGGGGCCAAAAACATTCAGTACTTC
cdr3_aa: CASSELSGGAKNIQYF
j_call: TRBJ2-4
v_call: TRBV6-1
clone_size: few
cdr3_length: 16
d_call: -

cdr3_nt: TGCAGCGTCCGAACCGGGACAGGGTCTACCGGGGAGCTGTTTTTT
cdr3_aa: CSVRTGTGSTGELFF
j_call: TRBJ2-2
v_call: TRBV29-1
clone_size: -
cdr3_length: 15
d_call: TRBD1

cdr3_nt: TGCGCCAGCAGCTTGGCCGGCGGGGAAGAGACCCAGTACTTC
cdr3_aa: CASSLAGGEETQYF
j_call: TRBJ2-5
v_call: TRBV5-1
clone_size: once
cdr3_length: 14
d_call: -

cdr3_nt: TGTGCCAGCAGCCAAGCGGATCAGCCCCAGCATTTT
cdr3_aa: CASSQADQPQHF
j_call: TRBJ1-5
v_call: TRBV14
clone_size: -
cdr3_length: 12
d_call: -